This TCR beta chain was sequenced during a study of OX40 agonist ivuxolimab in advanced cancers. The table came from immunoSEQ multiplex PCR; TCRdb's copy has only in-frame clones and leaves some out. The repertoire holds over 85,000 clones, with approximately 89% as singletons. V lost 3 bases, J lost 3 bases, and 3 bases lay in between. From germline, CDR1 is MNHNY and CDR2 SVGAGI (reference sequence). The CDR3 totals 11 residues. This clonotype originated in an adult with an advanced solid tumor such as melanoma, head and neck, liver or kidney cancer. This material consisted of CD4+ or CD8+ T cells sorted from blood, taken in a trial of the OX40 agonist ivuxolimab. This chain links TRBV6-6 with TRBJ2-7; D ambiguous. The CDR3 nucleotides read TGTGCCAGCAGTTATCGCTACGAGCAGTACTTC. As protein: CASSYRYEQYF.